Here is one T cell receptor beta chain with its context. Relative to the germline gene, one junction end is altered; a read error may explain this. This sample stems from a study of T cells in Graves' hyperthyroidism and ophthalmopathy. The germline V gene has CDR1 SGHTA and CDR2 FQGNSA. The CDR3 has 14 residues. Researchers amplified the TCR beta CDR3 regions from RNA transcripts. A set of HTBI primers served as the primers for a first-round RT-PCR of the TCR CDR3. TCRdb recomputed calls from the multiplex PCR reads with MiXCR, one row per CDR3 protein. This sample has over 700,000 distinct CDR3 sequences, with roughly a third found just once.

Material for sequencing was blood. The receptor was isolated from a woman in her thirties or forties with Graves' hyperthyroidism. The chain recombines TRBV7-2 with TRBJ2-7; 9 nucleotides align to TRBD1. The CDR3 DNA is TGTGCCAGCAGACCCGGGACAGGGACGTACGGGCAGTACTTC. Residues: CASRPGTGTYGQYF.